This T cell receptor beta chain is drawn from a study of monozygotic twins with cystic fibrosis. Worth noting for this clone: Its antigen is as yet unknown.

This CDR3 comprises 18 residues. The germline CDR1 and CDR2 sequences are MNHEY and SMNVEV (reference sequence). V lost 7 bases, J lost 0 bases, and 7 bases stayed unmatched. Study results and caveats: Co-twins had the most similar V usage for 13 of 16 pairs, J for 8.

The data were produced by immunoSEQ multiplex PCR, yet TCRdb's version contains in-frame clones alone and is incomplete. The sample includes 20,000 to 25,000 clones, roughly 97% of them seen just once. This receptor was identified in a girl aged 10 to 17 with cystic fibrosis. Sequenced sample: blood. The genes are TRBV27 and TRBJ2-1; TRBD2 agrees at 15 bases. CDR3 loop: CASTWTSGRGGSYNEQFF. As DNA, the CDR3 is TGTGCCAGCACCTGGACTAGCGGGAGGGGTGGCTCCTACAATGAGCAGTTCTTC.